This entry is about one TCR beta chain. Its matching antigen is unknown. The junction does not match germline at one end; this may be a read error. This sample was taken from a study of T cells in Graves' hyperthyroidism and ophthalmopathy. It was RNA transcripts that yielded the amplified TCR beta CDR3 regions. A first-round RT-PCR of the TCR CDR3 used the HTBI primer set. One entry per CDR3 protein results from TCRdb running MiXCR on the multiplex PCR reads. This sample has fewer than 350,000 distinct CDR3 sequences, with roughly an eighth found just once. Overall study results and limits: In blood, most of the thyroid clonotypes expanded above 0.001 were also present. Onset of ophthalmopathy came a median around 7.1 months after the model predicted it.

This CDR3 contains 16 residues. CDR1 KGHDR and CDR2 SFDVKD come from the germline V gene. Orbital computed tomography, thyroid ultrasound, serum thyroxine and TRAb, and clinical symptoms together informed the diagnoses. This TCR was sampled from a woman aged 40 to 50 with Graves' hyperthyroidism. The chain carries TRBV24-1 and TRBJ2-2; tentative D call: TRBD2 (5 bases). Sequencing input: blood. The CDR3 is CATSERARFGTGELLF. The CDR3 coding sequence is TGTGCCACCAGTGAAAGGGCCCGGTTTGGCACCGGGGAGCTGCTTTTT.